The entry below describes one TCR beta chain. What it binds is unknown. This specimen belongs to a study of CD8+ T cells in alopecia areata. Study-level findings and limits: TCR sharing was clearer in mice than between patients, perhaps partly owing to patient HLA diversity.

Extracted RNA was reverse transcribed, and the resulting cDNA served as sequencing template. Sequencing used immunoSEQ multiplex PCR; TCRdb keeps in-frame clones, though not all of them. This table has about 76,000 clones, approximately 64% appearing once. The treatment: oral pan-JAK inhibitor, 5-10 mg twice daily. Specimens obtained from alopecia areata patients comprised lesional scalp punch biopsies and peripheral blood. The CDR3 sequence is 15 residues long. CDR1 and CDR2 (germline): MNHEY, SMNVEV (reference sequence). J lost 5 bases, V lost 5 bases, and 9 bases had no gene match. The material sequenced was CD8+ T cells sorted from blood, taken at week 24, from a patient treated with tofacitinib. The TCR was taken from a human donor with alopecia areata. V usage is TRBV27 and J usage is TRBJ2-5; TRBD1 matches at 9 bases. The CDR3 spells CASSPLGQGKETQYF. CDR3 in DNA: TGTGCCAGCAGTCCCCTCGGACAGGGGAAGGAGACCCAGTACTTC.